This T cell receptor (beta chain) was captured in a study of cytomegalovirus exposure and HLA in healthy donors. PCR was performed using 60 Vbeta and 13 Jbeta primers. The repertoire was sequenced with immunoSEQ multiplex PCR; TCRdb's copy has only in-frame clones and lacks some. Seen here are 150,000 or so clones, approximately 70% observed once, and the top ten hold 2% to 2.5%. The CMV serostatus of this donor went unrecorded. Germline V gene data show CDR1 as KGHSH and CDR2 as LQKENI. V was trimmed by 2 bases and J by 1 base, leaving 8 bases between them. This CDR3 region has 14 residues. Findings of the study overall: Roughly uniform sequencing depth across donors was assumed, possibly incorrectly.

As concerns this clone: Its antigen is unidentified.

The TCR sequence derives from a human donor in good health. The chain uses TRBV18 and TRBJ1-1; D gene uncertain. The sample was PBMCs. CDR3 region: CASSPKRANTEAFF. The CDR3 nucleotides are TGTGCCAGCTCACCAAAGAGGGCGAACACTGAAGCTTTCTTT.